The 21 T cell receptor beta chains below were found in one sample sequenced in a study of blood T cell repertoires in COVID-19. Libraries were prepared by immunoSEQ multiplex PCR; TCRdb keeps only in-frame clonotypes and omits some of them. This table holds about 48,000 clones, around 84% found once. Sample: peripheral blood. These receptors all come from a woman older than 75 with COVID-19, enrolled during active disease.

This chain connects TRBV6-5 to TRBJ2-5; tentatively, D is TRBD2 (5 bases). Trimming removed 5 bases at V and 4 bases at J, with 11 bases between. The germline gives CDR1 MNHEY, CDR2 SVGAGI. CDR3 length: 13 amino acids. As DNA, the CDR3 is TGTGCCAGCAGTCAGGACTCCTTAGAGACCCAGTACTTC. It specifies CASSQDSLETQYF.

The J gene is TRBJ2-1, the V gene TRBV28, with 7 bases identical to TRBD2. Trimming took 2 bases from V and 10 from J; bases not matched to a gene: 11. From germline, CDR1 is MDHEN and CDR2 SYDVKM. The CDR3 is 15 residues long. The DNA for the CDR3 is TGTGCCAGCAGTTTAATCAGCGGGGTTCATGGGGAGCAGTTCTTC. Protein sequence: CASSLISGVHGEQFF.

CDR3 region: CASSLSGDREKLFF. The DNA of the CDR3 is TGCGCCAGCAGCTTGTCAGGGGACCGGGAAAAACTGTTTTTT. This chain joins TRBV5-1 and TRBJ1-4; D possibly corresponds to TRBD1 (6 bases). V was shortened by 1 base and J by 8 bases, with 12 bases between the two germline ends. Germline V CDR1 and CDR2: SGHRS, YFSETQ. CDR3 length: 14 residues.

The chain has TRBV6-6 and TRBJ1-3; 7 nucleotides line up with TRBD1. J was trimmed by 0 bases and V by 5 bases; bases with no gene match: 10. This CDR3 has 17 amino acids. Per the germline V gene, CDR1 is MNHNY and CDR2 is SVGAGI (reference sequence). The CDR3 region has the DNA TGTGCCAGCAGTCGTCCCGGGACAGCGAACTCTGGAAACACCATATATTTT. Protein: CASSRPGTANSGNTIYF.

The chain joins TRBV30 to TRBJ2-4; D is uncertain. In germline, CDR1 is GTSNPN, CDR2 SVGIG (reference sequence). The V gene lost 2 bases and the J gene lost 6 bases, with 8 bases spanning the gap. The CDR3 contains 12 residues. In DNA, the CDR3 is TGTGCCTGGAGTCCAGGTTTAAACATTCAGTACTTC. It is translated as CAWSPGLNIQYF.

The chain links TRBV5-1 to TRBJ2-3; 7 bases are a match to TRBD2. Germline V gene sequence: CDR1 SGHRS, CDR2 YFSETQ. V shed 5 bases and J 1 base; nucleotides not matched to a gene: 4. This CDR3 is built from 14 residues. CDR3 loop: CASSRAGRTDTQYF. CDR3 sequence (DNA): TGCGCCAGCAGTCGAGCGGGACGCACAGATACGCAGTATTTT.

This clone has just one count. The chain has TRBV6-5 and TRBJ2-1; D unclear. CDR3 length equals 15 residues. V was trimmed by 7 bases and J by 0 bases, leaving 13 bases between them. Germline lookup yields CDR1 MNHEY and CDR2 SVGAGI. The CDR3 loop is CASTVDRSSYNEQFF. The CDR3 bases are TGTGCCAGCACTGTTGACCGGAGCTCCTACAATGAGCAGTTCTTC.

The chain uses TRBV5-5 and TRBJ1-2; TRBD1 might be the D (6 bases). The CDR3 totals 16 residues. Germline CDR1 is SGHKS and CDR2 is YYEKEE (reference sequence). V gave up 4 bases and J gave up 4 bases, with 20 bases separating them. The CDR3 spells CASSLGTRGGSYGYTF. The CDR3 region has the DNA TGTGCCAGCAGCCTAGGCACCAGGGGCGGCTCCTATGGCTACACCTTC.

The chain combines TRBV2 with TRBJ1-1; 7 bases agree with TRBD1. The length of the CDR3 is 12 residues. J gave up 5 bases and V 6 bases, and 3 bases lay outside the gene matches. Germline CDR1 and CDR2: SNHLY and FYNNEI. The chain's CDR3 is CASSFRGTEAFF. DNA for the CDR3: TGTGCCAGCAGCTTCAGGGGGACTGAAGCTTTCTTT.

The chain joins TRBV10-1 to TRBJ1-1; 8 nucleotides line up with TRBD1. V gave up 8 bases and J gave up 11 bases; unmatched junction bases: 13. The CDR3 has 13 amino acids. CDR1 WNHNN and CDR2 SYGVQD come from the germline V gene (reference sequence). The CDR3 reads CASAPGTGMEAFF. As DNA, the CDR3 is TGCGCCAGCGCCCCCGGGACAGGTATGGAGGCTTTCTTT.

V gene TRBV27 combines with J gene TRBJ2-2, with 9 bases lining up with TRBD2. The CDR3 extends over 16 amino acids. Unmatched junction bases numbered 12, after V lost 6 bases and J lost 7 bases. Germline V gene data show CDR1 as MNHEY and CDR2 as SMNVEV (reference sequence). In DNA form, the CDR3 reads TGTGCCAGCAGGAGTACCGGGACTAGCTCGCTCGGGGAGCTGTTTTTT. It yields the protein CASRSTGTSSLGELFF.

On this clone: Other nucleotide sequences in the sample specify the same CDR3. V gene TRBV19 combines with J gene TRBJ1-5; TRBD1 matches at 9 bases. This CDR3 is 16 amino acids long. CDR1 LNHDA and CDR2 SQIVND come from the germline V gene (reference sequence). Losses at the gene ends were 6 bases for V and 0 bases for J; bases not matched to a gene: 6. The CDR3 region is CASRRQGGNSNQPQHF. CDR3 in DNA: TGTGCCAGTAGGCGACAGGGGGGAAATAGCAATCAGCCCCAGCATTTT. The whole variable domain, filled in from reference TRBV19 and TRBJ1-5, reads DGGITQSPKYLFRKEGQNVTLSCEQNLNHDAMYWYRQDPGQGLRLIYYSQIVNDFQKGDIAEGYSVSREKKESFPLTVTSAQKNPTAFYLCASRRQGGNSNQPQHFGDGTRLSIL.

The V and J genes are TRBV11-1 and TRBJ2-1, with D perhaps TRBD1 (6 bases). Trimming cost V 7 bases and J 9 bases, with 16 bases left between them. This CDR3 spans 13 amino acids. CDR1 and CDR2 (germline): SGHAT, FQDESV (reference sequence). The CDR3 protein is CASMGALRGEQFF. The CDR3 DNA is TGTGCCAGCATGGGGGCGCTGAGAGGTGAGCAGTTCTTC.

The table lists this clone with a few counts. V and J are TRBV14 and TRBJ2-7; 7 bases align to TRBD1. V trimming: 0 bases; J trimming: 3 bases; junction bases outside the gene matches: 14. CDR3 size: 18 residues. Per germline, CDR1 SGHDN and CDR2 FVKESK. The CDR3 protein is CASSQDWNRQGSDYEQYF. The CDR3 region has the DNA TGTGCCAGCAGCCAAGATTGGAATCGACAGGGATCAGACTACGAGCAGTACTTC.

The CDR3 region has the DNA TGTGCCAGCTCGGGGAACCCTCGAAACACCATATATTTT. This gives the protein CASSGNPRNTIYF. V is TRBV6-5 and J is TRBJ1-3; D remains unclear. V shed 8 bases and J shed 5 bases, with 13 bases lying between them. Germline V gives CDR1 MNHEY, CDR2 SVGAGI. The CDR3 covers 13 residues.

CDR3 DNA sequence: TGTGCCAGCCGACAGGGGATAGGCTACACCTTC. Translated: CASRQGIGYTF. V is TRBV3-1 (or the pseudogene TRBV3-2) and J is TRBJ1-2, with 8 bases fitting TRBD1. Germline trimming cut 8 bases from V and 8 bases from J; bases unmatched to any gene: 4. Germline V gene lookup returns CDR1 LGHDT and CDR2 YNNKEL (reference sequence). The length of the CDR3 is 11 residues.

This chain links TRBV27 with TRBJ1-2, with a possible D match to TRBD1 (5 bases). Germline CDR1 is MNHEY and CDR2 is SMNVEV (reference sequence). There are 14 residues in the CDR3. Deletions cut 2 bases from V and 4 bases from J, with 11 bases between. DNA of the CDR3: TGTGCCAGCAGTTTAAAGGGGCAGGGCTATGGCTACACCTTC. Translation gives CASSLKGQGYGYTF.

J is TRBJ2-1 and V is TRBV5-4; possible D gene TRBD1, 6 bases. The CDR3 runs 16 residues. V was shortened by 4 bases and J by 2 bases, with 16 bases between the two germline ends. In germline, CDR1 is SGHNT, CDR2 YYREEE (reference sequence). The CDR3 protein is CASSLDTGTTYNEQFF. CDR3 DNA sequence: TGTGCCAGCAGCCTCGATACCGGGACAACCTACAATGAGCAGTTCTTC.

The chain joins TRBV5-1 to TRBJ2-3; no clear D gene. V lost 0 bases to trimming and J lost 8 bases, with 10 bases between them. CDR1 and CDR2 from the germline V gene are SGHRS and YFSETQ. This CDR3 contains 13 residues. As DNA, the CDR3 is TGCGCCAGCAGCTTGGGCCCCGGTGTTACGCAGTATTTT. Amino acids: CASSLGPGVTQYF.

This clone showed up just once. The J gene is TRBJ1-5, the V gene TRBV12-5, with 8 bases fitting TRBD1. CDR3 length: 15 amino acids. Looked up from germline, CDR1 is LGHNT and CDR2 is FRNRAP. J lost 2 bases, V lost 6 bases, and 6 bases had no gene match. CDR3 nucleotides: TGTGCTAGTGGCCGTGAGGGACAGGGCAATCAGCCCCAGCATTTT. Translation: CASGREGQGNQPQHF.

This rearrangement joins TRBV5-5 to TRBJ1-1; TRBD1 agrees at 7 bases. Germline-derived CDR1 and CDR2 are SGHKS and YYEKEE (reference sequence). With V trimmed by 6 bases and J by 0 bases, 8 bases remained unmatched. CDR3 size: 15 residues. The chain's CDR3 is CASTLLGTVNTEAFF. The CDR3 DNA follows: TGTGCCAGCACCCTGTTGGGGACAGTGAACACTGAAGCTTTCTTT.